This passage covers 32 T cell receptor beta chains from one sample sequenced in a study of blood T cell repertoires in COVID-19. The assay was immunoSEQ multiplex PCR, and TCRdb's table has in-frame clones only and misses some. Seen here are roughly 52,000 clones, more than 75% observed once, and the top ten hold about 22%. Source material: peripheral blood. The receptors come from an elderly woman with acute or convalescent COVID-19.

Written as DNA, the CDR3 is TGTGCCAGCAGCCTCGTAAATGTTTCAGAGACCCAGTACTTC. It encodes CASSLVNVSETQYF. This rearrangement joins TRBV4-2 to TRBJ2-5; D remains unclear. CDR1 is LGHNA and CDR2 is YNFKEQ in the germline V gene. The CDR3 totals 14 residues. Trimming cost V 4 bases and J 4 bases, with 13 bases left between them.

The chain carries TRBV2 and TRBJ1-6; 7 positions agree with TRBD1. V gave up 9 bases and J gave up 7 bases; unmatched junction bases: 6. Per the germline V gene, CDR1 is SNHLY and CDR2 is FYNNEI. The CDR3 is 13 residues long. The CDR3 region is CARSPGQNSPLHF. In DNA, the CDR3 is TGTGCCAGATCCCCGGGACAGAATTCACCCCTCCACTTT.

This chain joins TRBV4-2 and TRBJ2-7, with 7 positions matching TRBD1. The ends lost 5 bases at V and 4 bases at J; junction bases unmatched: 11. The germline gives CDR1 LGHNA, CDR2 YNFKEQ. The CDR3 extends over 15 amino acids. CDR3 amino acids: CASSIEQGPSYEQYF. Written as DNA, the CDR3 is TGTGCCAGCAGCATCGAACAGGGGCCTTCTTACGAGCAGTACTTC.

The gene calls are TRBV7-2 and TRBJ2-7, with D unclear. V shed 5 bases and J shed 7 bases, with 21 bases lying between them. The length of the CDR3 is 15 residues. The germline V gene encodes CDR1 SGHTA and CDR2 FQGNSA. The CDR3 nucleotides are TGTGCCAGCAGCCCCTCTGGAGTACCCAGTGGGGAGCAGTACTTC. Its translation: CASSPSGVPSGEQYF. Full variable domain (remainder filled in from reference TRBV7-2 and TRBJ2-7): GAGVSQSPSNKVTEKGKDVELRCDPISGHTALYWYRQSLGQGLEFLIYFQGNSAPDKSGLPSDRFSAERTGGSVSTLTIQRTQQEDSAVYLCASSPSGVPSGEQYFGPGTRLTVT.

This chain connects TRBV6-2 or TRBV6-3 to TRBJ2-7, with no clear D. The ends were cut back, 5 bases at V and 0 bases at J, with 8 bases in the middle. Per germline, CDR1 MNHEY and CDR2 SVGEGT. CDR3 length equals 13 residues. DNA for the CDR3: TGTGCCAGCAGTAAAGACACCTCCTACGAGCAGTACGTC. Encoded protein: CASSKDTSYEQYV.

V and J are TRBV5-8 and TRBJ2-2, with 7 bases that match TRBD2. In germline, CDR1 is SGHTS, CDR2 YDEGEE. Unmatched junction bases numbered 8, after V lost 0 bases and J lost 6 bases. The CDR3 has 16 amino acids. Written as DNA, the CDR3 is TGTGCCAGCAGCTTGGTAGGCGGCGGGAGACCCGGGGAGCTGTTTTTT. Translating it yields CASSLVGGGRPGELFF.

J is TRBJ2-7 and V is TRBV6-5; 7 bases line up with TRBD1. Germline V gives CDR1 MNHEY, CDR2 SVGAGI. Trimming at V came to 7 bases and at J to 0 bases, leaving 6 bases not matched to a gene. This CDR3 has 14 residues. The DNA of the CDR3 is TGTGCCAGCAAAGGGACAGTTAGCTCCTACGAGCAGTACGTC. Amino acid sequence: CASKGTVSSYEQYV.

The gene calls are TRBV18 and TRBJ1-2; D is possibly TRBD1 (5 bases). This CDR3 region has 15 residues. V lost 3 bases to trimming and J lost 6 bases, with 17 bases between them. Germline V gene sequence: CDR1 KGHSH, CDR2 LQKENI. The DNA of the CDR3 is TGTGCCAGCTCACCGGCCATGACGAAAGGGGATGGCTACACCTTC. Translation: CASSPAMTKGDGYTF. Drawing the rest from reference TRBV18 and TRBJ1-2, the complete variable domain is NAGVMQNPRHLVRRRGQEARLRCSPMKGHSHVYWYRQLPEEGLKFMVYLQKENIIDESGMPKERFSAEFPKEGPSILRIQQVVRGDSAAYFCASSPAMTKGDGYTFGSGTRLTVV.

The chain is built from TRBV12-5 and TRBJ2-7, with TRBD1 identical over 9 bases. The germline V gene has CDR1 LGHNT and CDR2 FRNRAP. The length of the CDR3 is 15 residues. The DNA for the CDR3 is TGTGCAGTCAGGGGCCTGGACAGGGGCACGGGCGAGCAGTACTTC. This codes for CAVRGLDRGTGEQYF.

The rearrangement joins TRBV19 to TRBJ2-5; TRBD2 matches at 11 bases. V lost 7 bases and J lost 1; bases outside the gene matches: 11. The germline V gene encodes CDR1 LNHDA and CDR2 SQIVND (reference sequence). CDR3 length equals 17 residues. The CDR3 DNA follows: TGTGCCAGTACCTTGACTAGCGGGGACTTACCCCAAGAGACCCAGTACTTC. This sequence encodes CASTLTSGDLPQETQYF.

This chain uses TRBV10-1 with TRBJ2-1; 8 positions agree with TRBD2. Trimming at V came to 0 bases and at J to 9 bases, leaving 10 bases not matched to a gene. Germline V gene data show CDR1 as WNHNN and CDR2 as SYGVQD (reference sequence). This CDR3 is 16 amino acids long. CDR3 amino acids: CASSESSSGRRGEQFF. In nucleotides, the CDR3 is TGCGCCAGCAGTGAGTCGAGCAGCGGGAGAAGAGGTGAGCAGTTCTTC.

This sequence joins TRBV19 and TRBJ1-5; 7 bases are shared with TRBD1. The CDR3 is made up of 17 amino acids. The junction had 10 bases not matched to a gene; V was cut back by 4 bases and J by 1 base. Germline V gives CDR1 LNHDA, CDR2 SQIVND (reference sequence). The CDR3 loop is CASSRHRGMRSNQPQHF. CDR3 sequence (DNA): TGTGCCAGTAGTAGGCACAGGGGCATGAGGAGCAATCAGCCCCAGCATTTT.

Notes on this clone: The same CDR3 arises from other DNA sequences in this sample as well. The chain has TRBV7-9 and TRBJ2-5, with D hard to call. The CDR3 totals 11 residues. Deletions cut 2 bases from V and 5 bases from J, with 3 bases between. Germline assignment: CDR1 SEHNR and CDR2 FQNEAQ (reference sequence). CDR3 loop: CASSLLETQYF. The CDR3 DNA is TGTGCCAGCAGCTTACTTGAGACCCAGTACTTC.

J is TRBJ1-2 and V is TRBV28; D remains ambiguous. The CDR3 loop spans 13 amino acids. Germline lookup yields CDR1 MDHEN and CDR2 SYDVKM. V lost 6 bases and J 4 bases, leaving 12 bases between the germline ends. Here the CDR3 reads CASSLGLSYGYTF. Here the CDR3 DNA reads TGTGCCAGCAGCCTCGGACTGTCCTATGGCTACACCTTC.

This clone has just a few counts. This chain joins TRBV7-2 and TRBJ1-2; tentative D call: TRBD1 (5 bases). With 5 bases removed from V and 3 bases from J, the gap between germline ends came to 13 bases. The CDR3 is 14 amino acids. The germline V gene has CDR1 SGHTA and CDR2 FQGNSA. CDR3 DNA sequence: TGTGCCAGCAGCCCGCCCGACAGTTACTATGGCTACACCTTC. This translates into CASSPPDSYYGYTF.

This clone was detected only once. J is TRBJ1-2 and V is TRBV19; TRBD1 aligns across 7 bases. The V and J ends lost 5 bases and 2 bases, in that order; junction bases with no gene match: 8. The CDR3 spans 15 residues. Germline assignment: CDR1 LNHDA and CDR2 SQIVND (reference sequence). The CDR3 sequence is CASSGRQGKNYGYTF. For the CDR3, the DNA is TGTGCCAGTAGTGGACGACAGGGAAAGAACTATGGCTACACCTTC.

The CDR3 here is CASSLGFGGITEAFF. The CDR3 DNA follows: TGTGCCAGCAGCTTGGGGTTTGGGGGGATAACTGAAGCTTTCTTT. The chain employs TRBV7-6 and TRBJ1-1, with D tentatively TRBD1 (5 bases). Germline V CDR1 and CDR2: SGHVS, FNYEAQ. The V gene lost 3 bases and the J gene lost 5 bases, with 16 bases spanning the gap. The CDR3 has 15 residues.

This clone was observed a handful of times. The chain joins TRBV9 to TRBJ1-1, with 9 nucleotides matching TRBD1. Germline V CDR1 and CDR2: SGDLS, YYNGEE. There are 14 residues in the CDR3. After removal of 4 bases from V and 7 bases from J, the junction contained 8 bases not matched to a gene. The CDR3 DNA follows: TGTGCCAGCAGCAGGGGACAGGGATCTATTGAAGCTTTCTTT. Translated, it gives CASSRGQGSIEAFF.

The chain couples TRBV7-2 to TRBJ2-1, with TRBD1 as a possible D gene (5 bases). Trimming left V 1 base short and J 6 bases short, with 13 bases between. The CDR3 spans 15 residues. Germline V gene data show CDR1 as SGHTA and CDR2 as FQGNSA. The CDR3 sequence is CASSLGGGRFNEQFF. The CDR3 DNA follows: TGTGCCAGCAGCTTAGGGGGCGGACGGTTCAATGAGCAGTTCTTC.

The CDR3 DNA reads TGCAGTGCTAGTTGGACGGGAGAGGGAGAGACCCAGTACTTC. Its translation is CSASWTGEGETQYF. The chain carries TRBV20-1 and TRBJ2-5; maybe TRBD2 (6 bases). The CDR3 is 14 residues long. The V and J ends lost 3 bases and 4 bases respectively, with 15 bases between them. Looked up from germline, CDR1 is DFQATT and CDR2 is SNEGSKA (reference sequence).

V is TRBV27 and J is TRBJ2-1; 10 bases line up with TRBD1. The CDR3 is 15 amino acids. V shed 6 bases, J shed 4 bases, and the junction held 6 bases outside the gene matches. Germline CDR1 is MNHEY and CDR2 is SMNVEV (reference sequence). The CDR3 region is CASSTDRGLYNEQFF. The CDR3 bases are TGTGCCAGCAGCACCGACAGGGGGCTTTACAATGAGCAGTTCTTC.

This clone was found once. The chain recombines TRBV30 with TRBJ1-5, with a possible D match to TRBD1 (6 bases). The CDR3 is 14 amino acids. In germline, CDR1 is GTSNPN, CDR2 SVGIG (reference sequence). V was trimmed by 2 bases and J by 2 bases, leaving 10 bases between them. The chain's CDR3 is CAWSKGGGNQPQHF. The DNA for the CDR3 is TGTGCCTGGAGTAAAGGGGGTGGCAATCAGCCCCAGCATTTT.

The chain has TRBV9 and TRBJ2-1, with D unclear. Germline CDR1 reads SGDLS; CDR2 reads YYNGEE. The CDR3 extends over 15 amino acids. The V and J ends lost 2 bases and 4 bases respectively, with 13 bases between them. Written as DNA, the CDR3 is TGTGCCAGCAGCGTTTCTACTACCTATTACAATGAGCAGTTCTTC. It encodes CASSVSTTYYNEQFF.

V and J are TRBV7-3 and TRBJ1-2; possible D gene TRBD1, 5 bases. Germline lookup yields CDR1 SGHTA and CDR2 FQGTGA. Trimming shortened V by 5 bases and J by 8 bases, and 18 bases separated the two germline ends. This CDR3 is 14 amino acids long. The DNA of the CDR3 is TGTGCCAGCAGCCTAGGGTGGCAGGGTAGCGGCTACACCTTC. As protein: CASSLGWQGSGYTF.

The chain couples TRBV6-5 to TRBJ2-7, with D uncertain. The CDR3 is 15 residues long. The V gene's germline CDR1 is MNHEY and CDR2 SVGAGI. V lost 0 bases, J lost 0 bases, and 9 bases lay in between. CDR3 loop: CASSYSTRSSYEQYV. DNA for the CDR3: TGTGCCAGCAGTTACTCGACTCGGAGCTCCTACGAGCAGTACGTC.

In this sample, this clone turned up many times. The chain employs TRBV6-5 and TRBJ1-1; D is undetermined. CDR1 is MNHEY and CDR2 is SVGAGI in the germline V gene. V dropped 0 bases and J dropped 5 bases, with 10 bases sitting between them. This CDR3 is 14 amino acids long. The CDR3 bases are TGTGCCAGCAGTTACTCGAGCGGGGTAACTGAAGCTTTCTTT. Its protein product is CASSYSSGVTEAFF.

For this clone: One end of the junction does not line up with germline, which may come from a read error. The same CDR3 arises from other DNA sequences in this sample as well. The gene calls are TRBV9 and TRBJ2-5, with 10 positions matching TRBD2. CDR3 length equals 15 residues. Germline V gene lookup returns CDR1 SGDLS and CDR2 YYNGEE. CDR3 protein: CASSVAGGPRETQYF. In DNA, the CDR3 is TGTGCCAGCAGTGTAGCGGGAGGCCCTCGTGAGACCCAGTACTTC.

This clone has only one observation. The chain employs TRBV11-3 and TRBJ1-1; perhaps TRBD1 as D (5 bases). Deletions cut 1 base from V and 5 bases from J, with 11 bases between. This CDR3 comprises 14 residues. Per germline, CDR1 SGHNT and CDR2 YENEEA. This CDR3 is CASSLVQGRTEAFF. For the CDR3, the DNA is TGTGCCAGCAGCTTAGTGCAGGGTAGAACTGAAGCTTTCTTT.

The chain uses TRBV5-4 and TRBJ2-2, with D maybe TRBD1 (6 bases). The CDR3 is 17 amino acids. Germline-derived CDR1 and CDR2 are SGHNT and YYREEE (reference sequence). The V end was cut by 4 bases, the J end by 7 bases, with 23 bases between. CDR3 coding DNA: TGTGCCAGCAGCCCTGGGGGTCTTGCAGGGGCGATCGGGGAGCTGTTTTTT. Protein: CASSPGGLAGAIGELFF.

The chain carries TRBV28 and TRBJ1-1; no reliable D call. Trimming removed 8 bases from V and 5 bases from J, with 6 bases in between. The CDR3 totals 10 residues. CDR1 and CDR2 (germline): MDHEN, SYDVKM. CDR3: CASGRTEAFF. The CDR3 DNA is TGTGCCAGCGGCCGTACTGAAGCTTTCTTT.

The V gene is TRBV6-6, the J gene TRBJ2-1; 7 nucleotides match TRBD2. Germline CDR1 reads MNHNY; CDR2 reads SVGAGI (reference sequence). The trim removed 4 bases at V and 6 bases at J, leaving 9 bases unmatched. This CDR3 spans 15 amino acids. DNA for the CDR3: TGTGCCAGCAGTTCCTTACTAGCGATCGGCAATGAGCAGTTCTTC. This gives the protein CASSSLLAIGNEQFF.

This clone was recorded once. The chain recombines TRBV6-5 with TRBJ1-5, with unresolved D. V was trimmed by 6 bases and J by 2 bases, leaving 8 bases between them. Looked up from germline, CDR1 is MNHEY and CDR2 is SVGAGI. This CDR3 is 13 amino acids long. The CDR3 is CASRITGNQPQHF. The CDR3 DNA sequence: TGTGCCAGCAGGATCACAGGCAATCAGCCCCAGCATTTT.